The clone carrying this T cell receptor beta chain was detected only a few times. Its antigen remains unidentified. The data stem from a study of post-analysis software for immune sequencing data. In the study overall: Relapsing-remitting, secondary progressive and progressive-relapsing forms made up the multiple sclerosis disease courses.

CDR1 and CDR2 (germline): SEHNR, FQNEAQ (reference sequence). V trimming: 5 bases; J trimming: 5 bases; junction bases outside the gene matches: 6. This CDR3 is 14 amino acids long. Study-wide points: About 5 TRBV segments, including TRBV5-6, TRBV5-1 and TRBV20-1, were more frequent in patients than controls. Significantly decreased normalized Chao1 diversity was recorded for multiple sclerosis patients relative to controls. By F measure, samples from a shared preparation batch strongly co-clustered.

Unique molecular identifiers had been added to the TCR beta cDNA libraries. T cells numbering about 0.85 to 11 million yielded cDNA molecules that totaled some 500,000. TCRdb ran MiXCR on the PCR reads and lists one entry per CDR3 protein. The data hold 170,000 or so distinct CDR3 sequences, with approximately 28% observed a single time. The V gene is TRBV7-9, the J gene TRBJ2-7; 10 bases are shared with TRBD1. The source material was blood. This TCR derives from a girl between 5 and 17 years old with multiple sclerosis. This chain's CDR3 is CASSLLGTGDEQYF. The CDR3 DNA reads as TGTGCCAGCAGCCTACTGGGGACAGGGGACGAGCAGTACTTC.